The T cell receptor beta chain described here comes from a study of regulatory and conventional T cells in RAG deficiency. Findings and caveats of the study: Other subsets showed around 9.4-fold reductions, but Treg unique TCR beta sequences fell 75 to 100-fold in these patients.

As concerns this clone: Its antigen remains unknown.

CDR1 is SGHRS and CDR2 is YFSETQ in the germline V gene. The CDR3 is made up of 14 amino acids. V lost 4 bases, J lost 5 bases, and 8 bases stayed unmatched. The sorted regulatory T cells were CD4+, CD25-high and CD127-low, with genomic DNA sequenced. Here immunoSEQ multiplex PCR was the method, and the copy in TCRdb shows in-frame clones only, minus some. This sample has just under 9,500 clones, with more than 70% found just once. These sequences were also reported in another study, on regulatory T cells. That paper adds: The PCR used 52 TRBV and 13 TRBJ primers.

The sequencing input was Tregs sorted from blood. This receptor was taken from a human donor in good health. J is TRBJ1-1 and V is TRBV5-1, with 7 bases lining up with TRBD1. CDR3: CASSLETGLTEAFF. CDR3 nucleotides: TGCGCCAGCAGCCTCGAGACAGGGTTAACTGAAGCTTTCTTT.